What follows are 30 T cell receptor beta chains derived from one specimen sequenced in a study of shared clonotypes between healthy human individuals. Measured with immunoSEQ multiplex PCR; TCRdb has only the in-frame clones, and not every one. The sample has about 800,000 clones; about 96% are singletons. Positively selected for CCR7, the CD45RO-negative cells used as naive CD8 cells excluded terminally differentiated effector memory CD45RA+ cells. The source material was naive CD8+ T cells sorted from blood. All receptors come from a man aged 25-45 years in good health.

This chain joins TRBV5-1 and TRBJ2-7, with TRBD2 matching 11 bases. V lost 3 bases, J lost 1 base, and 3 bases stayed unmatched. Germline lookup yields CDR1 SGHRS and CDR2 YFSETQ. There are 15 residues in the CDR3. In nucleotides, the CDR3 is TGCGCCAGCAGCTCGGGACTAGCGGTTTCCTACGAGCAGTACTTC. It yields the protein CASSSGLAVSYEQYF.

This clone was detected only once. This chain uses TRBV9 with TRBJ2-1; 8 bases match TRBD1. J gave up 7 bases and V 4 bases, and 7 bases lay outside the gene matches. CDR1 and CDR2 from the germline V gene are SGDLS and YYNGEE. The CDR3 runs to 14 residues. The CDR3 DNA follows: TGTGCCAGCAGCCCCCGGACAGGGTGGAATGAGCAGTTCTTC. Translating it yields CASSPRTGWNEQFF.

The chain uses TRBV7-2 and TRBJ1-5; the D gene is possibly TRBD1 (6 bases). Trimming stripped 3 bases from V and 6 bases from J, with 15 bases between. The length of the CDR3 is 15 residues. Germline-derived CDR1 and CDR2 are SGHTA and FQGNSA. The CDR3 loop reads CASSFTTGGRQPQHF. The DNA of the CDR3 is TGTGCCAGCAGCTTTACGACCGGGGGGCGTCAGCCCCAGCATTTT.

This chain joins TRBV4-3 and TRBJ2-7; the D gene is possibly TRBD1 (6 bases). CDR3 size: 13 residues. The germline gives CDR1 LGHNA, CDR2 YSLEER. The V end was cut by 1 base, the J end by 5 bases, with 9 bases between. CDR3 residues: CASSQVTGHEQYF. CDR3 in DNA: TGCGCCAGCAGCCAAGTCACAGGGCACGAGCAGTACTTC.

This clone was picked up a small number of times. V gene TRBV9 combines with J gene TRBJ2-2; D gene ambiguous. Germline CDR1 is SGDLS and CDR2 is YYNGEE. The CDR3 loop spans 16 amino acids. With 3 bases removed from V and 1 base from J, the gap between germline ends came to 13 bases. The chain's CDR3 is CASSAFGLRNTGELFF. The CDR3 DNA sequence: TGTGCCAGCAGCGCCTTCGGGTTAAGGAACACCGGGGAGCTGTTTTTT.

This rearrangement joins TRBV2 to TRBJ2-1; 7 bases agree with TRBD1. V lost 6 bases and J lost 2; bases outside the gene matches: 7. The germline CDR1 and CDR2 sequences are SNHLY and FYNNEI. This CDR3 has 15 residues. The CDR3 bases are TGTGCCAGCAGAATGACAGGGATAGCCTACAATGAGCAGTTCTTC. Its translation is CASRMTGIAYNEQFF.

The chain has TRBV7-3 and TRBJ2-2; D is unclear. The length of the CDR3 is 14 residues. V lost 3 bases, J lost 4 bases, and 9 bases lay in between. Germline V gene data show CDR1 as SGHTA and CDR2 as FQGTGA. The CDR3 DNA is TGTGCCAGCAGCTTCGGTTTGGGCACCGGGGAGCTGTTTTTT. Residues: CASSFGLGTGELFF.

The J gene is TRBJ1-3, the V gene TRBV7-6; no firm D call. This CDR3 comprises 14 residues. Germline V gene lookup returns CDR1 SGHVS and CDR2 FNYEAQ. V was trimmed by 4 bases and J by 4 bases, leaving 11 bases between them. The CDR3 sequence is CASSSTTGGNTIYF. CDR3 bases: TGTGCCAGCAGCTCCACTACGGGAGGAAACACCATATATTTT. Full variable domain (missing parts from reference TRBV7-6 and TRBJ1-3): GAGVSQSPRYKVTKRGQDVALRCDPISGHVSLYWYRQALGQGPEFLTYFNYEAQQDKSGLPNDRFSAERPEGSISTLTIQRTEQRDSAMYRCASSSTTGGNTIYFGEGSWLTVV.

The chain combines TRBV7-6 with TRBJ2-7, with D possibly TRBD2 on 5 matching bases. Germline CDR1 is SGHVS and CDR2 is FNYEAQ. This CDR3 region has 13 residues. V lost 0 bases and J lost 3, with 6 bases in between. CDR3 in DNA: TGTGCCAGCAGCTTAGCGGAGGACTACGAGCAGTACTTC. This encodes CASSLAEDYEQYF. The whole variable domain, filled in from reference TRBV7-6 and TRBJ2-7, reads GAGVSQSPRYKVTKRGQDVALRCDPISGHVSLYWYRQALGQGPEFLTYFNYEAQQDKSGLPNDRFSAERPEGSISTLTIQRTEQRDSAMYRCASSLAEDYEQYFGPGTRLTVT.

The chain recombines TRBV15 with TRBJ1-2; D is uncertain. The V gene lost 0 bases and the J gene lost 3 bases, with 11 bases spanning the gap. The CDR3 covers 15 residues. The germline gives CDR1 LNHNV, CDR2 YYDKDF (reference sequence). The CDR3 sequence is CATSRDRPDYYGYTF. DNA of the CDR3: TGTGCCACCAGCAGAGATCGGCCGGATTACTATGGCTACACCTTC.

V is TRBV11-1 and J is TRBJ2-4, with D possibly TRBD1 on 6 matching bases. Germline CDR1 and CDR2: SGHAT and FQDESV (reference sequence). Trimming removed 1 base from V and 10 bases from J, with 11 bases in between. The CDR3 covers 13 residues. As DNA, the CDR3 is TGTGCCAGCAGCTTAGTTGGGACATCTATTCAGTACTTC. Amino acids: CASSLVGTSIQYF.

The chain uses TRBV9 and TRBJ2-1, with TRBD2 matching over 8 bases. Germline V gives CDR1 SGDLS, CDR2 YYNGEE. V dropped 4 bases and J dropped 5; count of bases not matched to a gene: 8. The CDR3 is 15 residues long. CDR3 coding DNA: TGTGCCAGCAGCATAACTAGCGGAACGAACAATGAGCAGTTCTTC. It translates to CASSITSGTNNEQFF. The complete variable domain, with remaining parts taken from reference TRBV9 and TRBJ2-1, reads DSGVTQTPKHLITATGQRVTLRCSPRSGDLSVYWYQQSLDQGLQFLIQYYNGEERAKGNILERFSAQQFPDLHSELNLSSLELGDSALYFCASSITSGTNNEQFFGPGTRLTVL.

The chain links TRBV10-1 to TRBJ2-7; D is ambiguous. The germline V gene has CDR1 WNHNN and CDR2 SYGVQD (reference sequence). This CDR3 region has 15 residues. V lost 0 bases to trimming and J lost 0 bases, with 9 bases between them. The CDR3 region has the DNA TGCGCCAGCAGTGAGTCCAGCTATAGCTCCTACGAGCAGTACTTC. Amino acids: CASSESSYSSYEQYF.

This chain links TRBV27 with TRBJ2-7; TRBD1 matches at 10 bases. The germline gives CDR1 MNHEY, CDR2 SMNVEV (reference sequence). CDR3 length: 15 residues. The trim removed 5 bases at V and 0 bases at J, leaving 4 bases unmatched. Written as DNA, the CDR3 is TGTGCCAGCAGTCCGGGACAGGGGACCTCCTACGAGCAGTACTTC. The encoded protein is CASSPGQGTSYEQYF.

V usage is TRBV7-9 and J usage is TRBJ1-1; no reliable D call. The V gene's germline CDR1 is SEHNR and CDR2 FQNEAQ (reference sequence). The CDR3 spans 15 residues. V lost 5 bases and J 2 bases, leaving 15 bases between the germline ends. The DNA of the CDR3 is TGTGCCAGCAGCCCCCTGGAACGGCCAAACACTGAAGCTTTCTTT. This gives the protein CASSPLERPNTEAFF. Full variable domain (remainder filled in from reference TRBV7-9 and TRBJ1-1): DTGVSQNPRHKITKRGQNVTFRCDPISEHNRLYWYRQTLGQGPEFLTYFQNEAQLEKSRLLSDRFSAERPKGSFSTLEIQRTEQGDSAMYLCASSPLERPNTEAFFGQGTRLTVV.

Comments on this clone: Other DNA sequences in this sample translate to the same CDR3. The chain is built from TRBV29-1 and TRBJ2-2, with D possibly TRBD1 on 6 matching bases. CDR1 and CDR2 from the germline V gene are SQVTM and ANQGSEA. The CDR3 totals 14 residues. Deletions cut 2 bases from V and 1 base from J, with 8 bases between. This CDR3 is CSVETDRNTGELFF. The DNA for the CDR3 is TGCAGCGTTGAAACGGACAGGAACACCGGGGAGCTGTTTTTT.

The chain uses TRBV28 and TRBJ2-7; possible D gene TRBD2, 5 bases. This CDR3 contains 13 residues. Germline loops: CDR1 MDHEN, CDR2 SYDVKM. The V gene lost 3 bases and the J gene lost 7 bases, with 13 bases spanning the gap. CDR3 coding DNA: TGTGCCAGCAGTTTTAGAAGCCCGGGAGAGCAGTACTTC. This codes for CASSFRSPGEQYF.

This chain uses TRBV15 with TRBJ2-2; D is unresolved. CDR1 LNHNV and CDR2 YYDKDF come from the germline V gene (reference sequence). The CDR3 has 15 residues. V lost 1 base, J lost 0 bases, and 6 bases lay in between. The CDR3 region is CATSRVQSNTGELFF. The CDR3 DNA is TGTGCCACCAGCAGAGTTCAGTCGAACACCGGGGAGCTGTTTTTT.

The V call is TRBV5-6, the J call TRBJ1-2, with D perhaps matching TRBD1 (6 bases). Germline V gene lookup returns CDR1 SGHDT and CDR2 YYEEEE. Trimming took 3 bases from V and 8 from J, leaving 14 bases between them. CDR3 length: 13 residues. CDR3 loop: CASSYHRVEGYTF. CDR3 sequence (DNA): TGTGCCAGCAGCTACCACAGGGTGGAAGGCTACACCTTC.

The chain employs TRBV6-1 and TRBJ1-5; 8 positions agree with TRBD1. CDR3 size: 13 residues. With V trimmed by 6 bases and J by 4 bases, 2 bases remained unmatched. Germline CDR1 and CDR2: MNHNS and SASEGT. The CDR3 here is CASRDRANQPQHF. CDR3 DNA: TGTGCCAGCAGGGACAGGGCGAATCAGCCCCAGCATTTT.

This chain connects TRBV12-5 to TRBJ2-3; TRBD1 aligns across 8 bases. The CDR3 length is 15 residues. V shed 4 bases, J shed 5 bases, and the junction held 8 bases outside the gene matches. Germline lookup yields CDR1 LGHNT and CDR2 FRNRAP. The chain's CDR3 is CASGSSGQGVDTQYF. The CDR3 DNA follows: TGTGCTAGTGGTTCATCAGGACAGGGTGTAGATACGCAGTATTTT.

This chain connects TRBV6-4 to TRBJ2-1; 9 positions match TRBD1. Germline loops: CDR1 MRHNA, CDR2 SNTAGT. The CDR3 is 15 amino acids. V dropped 4 bases and J dropped 3; count of bases not matched to a gene: 4. The CDR3 DNA is TGTGCCAGCAGTGCCCTGACAGGGGGCTACAATGAGCAGTTCTTC. This codes for CASSALTGGYNEQFF.

This clone has a single count. The chain employs TRBV11-2 and TRBJ1-1; no reliable D call. This CDR3 has 12 residues. CDR1 SGHAT and CDR2 FQNNGV come from the germline V gene. The germline V and J ends were trimmed by 2 bases and 2 bases, with 3 bases remaining between them. CDR3 sequence reads: CASSLRNTEAFF. CDR3 nucleotide sequence: TGTGCCAGCAGCTTACGAAACACTGAAGCTTTCTTT.

This clone was observed a single time. The rearrangement links TRBV30 to TRBJ2-7; 7 nucleotides agree with TRBD2. Germline loops: CDR1 GTSNPN, CDR2 SVGIG (reference sequence). V was clipped by 6 bases and J by 2 bases; unmatched bases: 4. The CDR3 has 12 amino acids. The CDR3 DNA sequence: TGTGCCTGTTCCGGGACTACCTACGAGCAGTACTTC. Its translation: CACSGTTYEQYF. The full variable domain, its missing parts supplied by reference TRBV30 and TRBJ2-7, is SQTIHQWPATLVQPVGSPLSLECTVEGTSNPNLYWYRQAAGRGLQLLFYSVGIGQISSEVPQNLSASRPQDRQFILSSKKLLLSDSGFYLCACSGTTYEQYFGPGTRLTVT.

The gene calls are TRBV6-6 and TRBJ1-4; TRBD1 is a possible D gene (5 bases). There are 13 residues in the CDR3. V was pared by 8 bases and J by 4 bases, with 11 bases between. Germline V gene sequence: CDR1 MNHNY, CDR2 SVGAGI (reference sequence). CDR3 amino acids: CASLGRNNEKLFF. CDR3 bases: TGTGCCAGCTTGGGACGGAATAATGAAAAACTGTTTTTT.

The J gene is TRBJ2-1, the V gene TRBV7-2; D is undetermined. This CDR3 is built from 14 residues. Germline CDR1 and CDR2: SGHTA and FQGNSA. Trimming pared 8 bases from V and 7 bases from J, leaving 18 bases between. The CDR3 spells CASLSKGPGNEQFF. In DNA, the CDR3 is TGTGCCAGCCTCTCTAAAGGTCCCGGGAATGAGCAGTTCTTC.

The count of this clone is one. This chain links TRBV7-2 with TRBJ2-1; 8 bases fit TRBD2. V trimming: 2 bases; J trimming: 0 bases; junction bases outside the gene matches: 6. Germline CDR1 is SGHTA and CDR2 is FQGNSA. The CDR3 is made up of 17 amino acids. The CDR3 loop reads CASSLPRAGVSYNEQFF. The DNA of the CDR3 is TGTGCCAGCAGCTTACCCCGAGCGGGGGTCTCCTACAATGAGCAGTTCTTC. The full variable domain, with the rest looked up from reference TRBV7-2 and TRBJ2-1, is GAGVSQSPSNKVTEKGKDVELRCDPISGHTALYWYRQSLGQGLEFLIYFQGNSAPDKSGLPSDRFSAERTGGSVSTLTIQRTQQEDSAVYLCASSLPRAGVSYNEQFFGPGTRLTVL.

This clone was seen a handful of times. As DNA, the CDR3 is TGTGCCAGCAACCTAAGGACAGTACGTAACTATGGCTACACCTTC. Translated: CASNLRTVRNYGYTF. The chain couples TRBV2 to TRBJ1-2; perhaps TRBD1 as D (6 bases). The germline gives CDR1 SNHLY, CDR2 FYNNEI. This CDR3 comprises 15 residues. V was trimmed by 7 bases and J by 1 base, leaving 16 bases between them.

The rearrangement joins TRBV6-5 to TRBJ1-2, with TRBD1 matching 8 bases. J was trimmed by 7 bases and V by 4 bases; bases with no gene match: 11. The CDR3 is 15 residues long. Per germline, CDR1 MNHEY and CDR2 SVGAGI. Here the CDR3 reads CASSSPDRGARGYTF. For the CDR3, the DNA is TGTGCCAGCAGTTCCCCCGACAGGGGCGCTCGTGGCTACACCTTC.

Details on this clone: Different DNA sequences within this sample yield the same CDR3. This chain links TRBV6-1 with TRBJ1-5; D not resolved. V lost 4 bases and J lost 5, with 3 bases in between. There are 11 residues in the CDR3. Germline-derived CDR1 and CDR2 are MNHNS and SASEGT. CDR3 region: CASSADQPQHF. The DNA for the CDR3 is TGTGCCAGCAGTGCCGATCAGCCCCAGCATTTT.